This T cell receptor beta chain was recovered during a study of blood T cell repertoires in COVID-19. Study-wide background: Sites in the United States, Italy and Spain provided acute and convalescent COVID-19 samples. Sources were T cells, B-cell-depleted T cells, or PBMCs; the material itself was cDNA or gDNA.

CDR1 is SGHAT, CDR2 FQNNGV, per germline. With 1 base removed from V and 5 bases from J, the gap between germline ends came to 14 bases. The length of the CDR3 is 15 residues. Participants were placed into cohorts based on the clinical history they reported. Using immunoSEQ multiplex PCR, the repertoire was profiled, and TCRdb retains in-frame clones only, with some absent. The table includes fewer than 200,000 clones, 70% to 85% detected once. Sequenced input: PBMCs or T cells enriched from blood (not recorded which). This clonotype was sampled from a woman aged 45-59 years who had recovered from COVID-19. The chain is built from TRBV11-2 and TRBJ2-5; D may be TRBD1 (7 bases). The CDR3 sequence: CASSLGSGGRETQYF. The CDR3 DNA is TGTGCCAGCAGCTTAGGCTCAGGGGGGAGGGAGACCCAGTACTTC. The variable domain in full, completed from reference TRBV11-2 and TRBJ2-5, reads EAGVAQSPRYKIIEKRQSVAFWCNPISGHATLYWYQQILGQGPKLLIQFQNNGVVDDSQLPKDRFSAERLKGVDSTLKIQPAKLEDSAVYLCASSLGSGGRETQYFGPGTRLLVL.